One sample yielded the 26 T cell receptor beta chains listed below, sequenced in a study of glioma-infiltrating T cells. TCR alpha and beta CDR3 regions were amplified from RNA using iRepertoire nested multiplex PCR. TCRdb independently ran MiXCR on the multiplex PCR reads; one entry per CDR3 protein. The data hold about 400,000 distinct CDR3 sequences, with roughly 41% observed a single time. The specimen was glioma tissue, nonneoplastic brain tissue, or PBMCs (not recorded which). All receptors come from a human donor with low-grade glioma or glioblastoma, undergoing nonglioma brain surgery, or in good health (not recorded which).

This clonotype was recorded a few times. This chain joins TRBV19 and TRBJ1-1; a weak D match, TRBD1 (5 bases). Trimming removed 5 bases at V and 3 bases at J, with 13 bases between. CDR1 is LNHDA and CDR2 is SQIVND in the germline V gene (reference sequence). The CDR3 extends over 14 amino acids. The CDR3 bases are TGTGCCAGTAGTGCTAGAGGGGCTTACACTGAAGCTTTCTTT. It yields the protein CASSARGAYTEAFF.

A word on this clonotype: An end of the junction differs from the germline gene, which may be a read error. This chain links TRBV6-2 or TRBV6-3 with TRBJ2-7; 9 nucleotides line up with TRBD1. The CDR3 length is 14 residues. CDR1 is MNHEY, CDR2 SVGEGT, per germline. CDR3 DNA sequence: TGTGCCAGCAGTTCGTCCCGGGACAGGGACGAGCATTACTTC. It is translated as CASSSSRDRDEHYF.

CDR3 amino acids: CSAAGTGEGEQYF. CDR3 sequence (DNA): TGCAGCGCTGCGGGGACAGGGGAAGGCGAGCAGTACTTC. The gene calls are TRBV29-1 and TRBJ2-7; 10 bases are shared with TRBD1. This CDR3 contains 13 residues. Germline V lookup: CDR1 SQVTM, CDR2 ANQGSEA. V gave up 7 bases and J gave up 6 bases; unmatched junction bases: 9.

A word on this clonotype: A read error may be the cause here, since a much bigger clone is one base away. The rearrangement joins TRBV6-1 to TRBJ2-1, with D possibly matching TRBD2 (5 bases). V shed 9 bases and J shed 0 bases, with 12 bases lying between them. The CDR3 sequence is 14 residues long. Germline V gene data show CDR1 as MNHNS and CDR2 as SASEGT. In nucleotides, the CDR3 is TGTGCCAGTCGGTGCGGGTTCTCCTACAATGAGCAGTTCTTC. Its protein is CASRCGFSYNEQFF.

V and J are TRBV4-1 and TRBJ2-3; TRBD1 or TRBD2 may be the D gene (5 bases each). Germline loops: CDR1 MGHRA, CDR2 YSYEKL. Trimming removed 0 bases from V and 10 bases from J, with 11 bases in between. The CDR3 extends over 13 amino acids. The CDR3, as DNA: TGCGCCAGCAGCCAAGATGAGGGGCGGGCGCAGTATTTT. Translated: CASSQDEGRAQYF.

This clonotype occurred many times. This chain joins TRBV6-2 or TRBV6-3 and TRBJ1-5; weak D call: TRBD1 (5 bases). The CDR3 is 11 amino acids. Trimming pared 10 bases from V and 9 bases from J, leaving 13 bases between. Germline-derived CDR1 and CDR2 are MNHEY and SVGEGT. The chain's CDR3 is CATGSLMPQHF. DNA for the CDR3: TGTGCCACAGGGTCCCTAATGCCCCAGCATTTT.

This clonotype has a count of ten or more. This chain uses TRBV28 with TRBJ2-1, with a weak D call TRBD1 (6 bases). V was shortened by 7 bases and J by 7 bases, with 23 bases between the two germline ends. Germline V gene sequence: CDR1 MDHEN, CDR2 SYDVKM. The CDR3 is 16 residues long. The CDR3 coding sequence is TGTGCCAGCACCGCCGGGACACTTTTGAGTTTGAATGAGCAGTTCTTC. Translated: CASTAGTLLSLNEQFF. Filled out from reference TRBV28 and TRBJ2-1, the complete variable domain reads DVKVTQSSRYLVKRTGEKVFLECVQDMDHENMFWYRQDPGLGLRLIYFSYDVKMKEKGDIPEGYSVSREKKERFSLILESASTNQTSMYLCASTAGTLLSLNEQFFGPGTRLTVL.

About this clonotype itself: A read error may produce the germline difference seen at one junction end. The chain combines TRBV20-1 with TRBJ2-1; D remains ambiguous. Germline assignment: CDR1 DFQATT and CDR2 SNEGSKA (reference sequence). The CDR3 is 13 amino acids. The DNA for the CDR3 is TGCAGTGCGCAAGACCAGCTTGTGAATGAGAAGTTCTTC. Translated: CSAQDQLVNEKFF.

This clonotype appeared many times. The chain joins TRBV12-3 or TRBV12-4 to TRBJ1-1, with D tentatively TRBD1 (6 bases). There are 15 residues in the CDR3. Trimming cost V 5 bases and J 0 bases, with 13 bases left between them. CDR3: CASSRDTLVNTEAFF. CDR3 DNA sequence: TGTGCCAGCAGTCGGGACACCCTTGTGAACACTGAAGCTTTCTTT.

V is TRBV27 and J is TRBJ2-3, with D uncertain. The CDR3 has 16 residues. CDR1 is MNHEY and CDR2 is SMNVEV in the germline V gene (reference sequence). The V end lost 3 bases, the J end lost 6 bases, and 19 bases lay between the germline ends. In DNA form, the CDR3 reads TGTGCCAGCAGTTTCTTCTCCGGAAGTAGGGCGGATACGCAGTATTTT. Its protein is CASSFFSGSRADTQYF.

With respect to this clonotype: It may be a read error: a sequence one base away is much more abundant. V and J are TRBV28 and TRBJ2-7; 8 positions agree with TRBD1. The length of the CDR3 is 17 residues. V gave up 5 bases and J gave up 2 bases; unmatched junction bases: 14. Germline V CDR1 and CDR2: MDHEN, SYDVKM. The CDR3 reads CASSPPPLDRVPYEQYF. As DNA, the CDR3 is TGTGCCAGCAGTCCCCCTCCTCTGGACAGGGTCCCCTACGAGCAGTACTTC.

Points on this clonotype: Mismatch with germline at one junction end may stem from a read error. The rearrangement uses TRBV6-2 or TRBV6-3 and TRBJ2-7, with D hard to call. Per the germline V gene, CDR1 is MNHEY and CDR2 is SVGEGT. CDR3 length: 12 amino acids. The CDR3 reads CASSSHYYEHYF. In nucleotides, the CDR3 is TGTGCCAGCAGTTCGCACTACTACGAGCATTACTTC.

V is TRBV7-2 and J is TRBJ2-2; D remains ambiguous. CDR1 and CDR2 from the germline V gene are SGHTA and FQGNSA. The CDR3 totals 16 residues. Trimming took 5 bases from V and 3 from J, leaving 16 bases between them. CDR3 nucleotide sequence: TGTGCCAGCAGCCAGGTAGCCCTCAGCTACACCGGGGAGCTGTTTTTT. Translated: CASSQVALSYTGELFF.

Regarding this clonotype: One end of the junction is discordant with germline, which a read error may explain. The J gene is TRBJ1-2, the V gene TRBV28; 7 bases map to TRBD1. CDR3 length equals 15 residues. The germline CDR1 and CDR2 sequences are MDHEN and SYDVKM. This chain's CDR3 is CAGRGGLAIDYGYTF. The DNA of the CDR3 is TGTGCCGGCAGGGGGGGGCTGGCCATCGACTATGGCTACACCTTC.

Worth noting for this clonotype: A much larger clone is a single base away; this may be a read error. This rearrangement joins TRBV27 to TRBJ1-1; unclear D gene. Germline CDR1 is MNHEY and CDR2 is SMNVEV (reference sequence). The CDR3 contains 13 residues. As DNA, the CDR3 is TGTGCCAGCAGTCTCCGTCCGAACACTAAAGCTTTCTTT. Translation: CASSLRPNTKAFF.

Comments on this clonotype: One junction end does not reproduce the germline sequence, and a read error may be involved. The chain employs TRBV20-1 and TRBJ2-7, with a tentative D call TRBD2 (7 bases). Germline V gene lookup returns CDR1 DFQATT and CDR2 SNEGSKA (reference sequence). CDR3 length: 17 amino acids. CDR3 region: CGARGLSGRQDPYEQYF. DNA for the CDR3: TGCGGTGCTAGAGGACTTAGCGGGCGACAGGATCCCTACGAGCAGTACTTC.

In this sample, this clonotype turned up a few times. V gene TRBV5-1 combines with J gene TRBJ1-1; D is undetermined. Trimming left V 0 bases short and J 5 bases short, with 14 bases between. The germline V gene has CDR1 SGHRS and CDR2 YFSETQ. This CDR3 region has 15 residues. The CDR3 reads CASSLVRAAETEAFF. For the CDR3, the DNA is TGCGCCAGCAGCTTGGTCCGGGCCGCTGAGACTGAAGCTTTCTTT.

This clonotype showed up just a few times. The CDR3 bases are TGTGCCAGCAGGGCCCTGGTCGTTAGCGGGAAGAGCTCCTACAATGAGCAGTTCTTC. Translation gives CASRALVVSGKSSYNEQFF. The V call is TRBV6-2 or TRBV6-3, the J call TRBJ2-1; 8 bases align to TRBD2. CDR3 size: 19 residues. The V segment lost 6 bases and the J segment 0 bases; nucleotides outside the gene matches: 16. CDR1 and CDR2 from the germline V gene are MNHEY and SVGEGT.

The genes are TRBV27 and TRBJ2-3; D gene uncertain. Germline CDR1 reads MNHEY; CDR2 reads SMNVEV (reference sequence). With 3 bases removed from V and 7 bases from J, the gap between germline ends came to 17 bases. The CDR3 sequence is 15 residues long. The CDR3 loop reads CASSFGLPVRNTQYF. CDR3 bases: TGTGCCAGCAGTTTCGGGCTACCCGTTCGAAATACGCAGTATTTT.

As regards this clonotype: A read error may account for a junction end that differs from germline. CDR3 region: CASSSSHGAALIF. The CDR3 DNA is TGTGCCAGCAGTTCATCCCACGGGGCGGCTTTAATCTTC. The chain has TRBV27 and TRBJ2-1; possibly TRBD1 or TRBD2 for D (5 bases each). The CDR3 loop spans 13 amino acids. Germline CDR1 is MNHEY and CDR2 is SMNVEV (reference sequence).

In its sample, this clonotype was seen many times. The gene calls are TRBV28 and TRBJ1-5; the D gene is possibly TRBD1 (5 bases). Looked up from germline, CDR1 is MDHEN and CDR2 is SYDVKM. This CDR3 has 15 amino acids. Deletions cut 2 bases from V and 2 bases from J, with 10 bases between. This CDR3 is CASSLDGGGNQPQHF. DNA for the CDR3: TGTGCCAGCAGTTTAGACGGGGGAGGCAATCAGCCCCAGCATTTT.

This clonotype was observed a handful of times. This sequence joins TRBV15 and TRBJ1-1; a weak D match, TRBD1 (6 bases). The CDR3 extends over 13 amino acids. V was shortened by 3 bases and J by 7 bases, with 12 bases between the two germline ends. Germline CDR1 reads LNHNV; CDR2 reads YYDKDF (reference sequence). The CDR3 loop is CATSSRGGCEAFF. In nucleotides, the CDR3 is TGTGCCACCAGCAGCCGGGGGGGCTGTGAAGCTTTCTTT.

The chain couples TRBV20-1 to TRBJ1-5, with 9 positions matching TRBD1. The V gene end was trimmed by 5 bases and the J gene end by 0 bases; junction bases not matched to a gene: 2. CDR1 is DFQATT, CDR2 SNEGSKA, per germline (reference sequence). The CDR3 length is 14 residues. CDR3: CSAGTGLSNQPQHF. In nucleotides, the CDR3 is TGCAGTGCTGGGACAGGGCTTAGCAATCAGCCCCAGCATTTT.

Ten or more counts support this clonotype. The chain combines TRBV25-1 with TRBJ2-7; TRBD1 might be the D (6 bases). The CDR3 sequence is 13 residues long. V lost 10 bases, J lost 0 bases, and 13 bases lay in between. Germline CDR1 MGHDK, CDR2 SYGVNS. CDR3 in amino acids: CATSRDTSYEQYF. CDR3 nucleotide sequence: TGTGCCACTTCCCGGGACACCTCCTACGAGCAGTACTTC.

This chain links TRBV12-3 or TRBV12-4 with TRBJ2-2, with TRBD1 matching over 7 bases. This CDR3 is 15 amino acids long. With V trimmed by 7 bases and J by 4 bases, 9 bases remained unmatched. CDR3 in DNA: TGTGCCAGCACCCGGGACAGCATCCTCACCGGGGAGCTGTTTTTT. This translates into CASTRDSILTGELFF.

On this clonotype: This could be a read error, since a much larger clone is one nucleotide away. The chain uses TRBV6-2 or TRBV6-3 and TRBJ2-1; 11 nucleotides match TRBD2. Germline V gene lookup returns CDR1 MNHEY and CDR2 SVGEGT. The CDR3 has 15 amino acids. Trimming at V came to 7 bases and at J to 7 bases, leaving 9 bases not matched to a gene. CDR3 amino acids: CASTPLAGEWNEQFF. DNA for the CDR3: TGTGCCAGCACCCCACTAGCGGGAGAATGGAATGAGCAGTTCTTC.